This TCR beta chain was profiled in a study of blood T cell repertoires in COVID-19. Study overall: PBMCs, B-cell-depleted T cells, or T cells were the source of the cDNA or gDNA that made up the material.

Germline trimming cut 5 bases from V and 4 bases from J; bases unmatched to any gene: 1. The CDR3 consists of 12 residues. Germline CDR1 reads MGHDK; CDR2 reads SYGVNS. With regard to this clone: The same CDR3 arises from other DNA sequences in this sample as well.

Methods used by the authors: Amplified reference gene primers provided the basis for estimating nucleated cell counts. Generated by immunoSEQ multiplex PCR, the TCRdb table keeps only in-frame clones and is missing some. The V and J calls and the clone size are those of that table, but D and trimming were determined from the DNA. The table lists hundreds of thousands of clones, 85% to 90% of them singletons. Sequenced material: PBMCs or T cells enriched from blood (not recorded which). The rearrangement uses TRBV25-1 and TRBJ1-2, with 7 bases that match TRBD1. The clonotype was recovered from a woman aged 25 to 39 who had recovered from COVID-19. The CDR3 loop is CASSPGGYGYTF. In DNA, the CDR3 is TGTGCCAGCAGTCCAGGGGGCTATGGCTACACCTTC.